One and the same sample provided the 8 T cell receptor beta chains below, sequenced in a study of blood T cell repertoires in COVID-19 (dated by TCRdb to about 2020). Library construction relied on the immunoSEQ multiplex PCR assay. TCRdb provides this immuneACCESS table in a form limited to in-frame rearrangements. Some clones are lacking; in checked studies, under half of them reflect an unresolved V gene, and why the rest are absent is not known. In all, the sample holds fewer than 600,000 clones, and approximately 92% of those were seen once. The ten most abundant clones make up roughly 1% of the sample. Material: peripheral blood. Receptors were obtained from a man aged 18 to 30 with COVID-19, enrolled during active disease.

The V gene is TRBV7-3, the J gene TRBJ2-3, with a tentative D call TRBD2 (6 bases). V gave up 1 base and J gave up 0 bases, with 11 bases separating them. This CDR3 spans 16 amino acids. Germline V gene data show CDR1 as SGHTA and CDR2 as FQGTGA. The DNA for the CDR3 is TGTGCCAGCAGCTTAAATAAGGCGGGAAGCACAGATACGCAGTATTTT. Its translation: CASSLNKAGSTDTQYF.

This chain uses TRBV10-3 with TRBJ2-3; TRBD1 agrees at 10 bases. The CDR3 spans 16 residues. CDR1 and CDR2 from the germline V gene are ENHRY and SYGVKD. V lost 3 bases to trimming and J lost 1 base; unmatched junction nucleotides: 4. Written as DNA, the CDR3 is TGTGCCATCAGTGATGGGACAGGGGTTGGCACAGATACGCAGTATTTT. Translating it yields CAISDGTGVGTDTQYF.

The chain is built from TRBV10-1 and TRBJ2-1; 8 bases fit TRBD2. Germline loops: CDR1 WNHNN, CDR2 SYGVQD (reference sequence). The CDR3 runs to 15 residues. Trimming cost V 4 bases and J 7 bases; bases outside gene matches: 9. This CDR3 is CASSGPGGLGNEQFF. CDR3 nucleotides: TGCGCCAGCAGTGGTCCGGGGGGGCTGGGGAATGAGCAGTTCTTC.

The chain carries TRBV11-2 and TRBJ2-5; D perhaps matches TRBD1 (6 bases). The length of the CDR3 is 13 residues. The germline V gene has CDR1 SGHAT and CDR2 FQNNGV. V lost 5 bases and J lost 5, with 12 bases in between. The CDR3 coding sequence is TGTGCCAGCAGCCAAACAGGGTCGGAGACCCAGTACTTC. This gives the protein CASSQTGSETQYF.

V is TRBV9 and J is TRBJ2-1, with 7 positions matching TRBD2. This CDR3 is 12 amino acids long. Germline-derived CDR1 and CDR2 are SGDLS and YYNGEE. V lost 0 bases to trimming and J lost 15 bases; unmatched junction nucleotides: 6. CDR3: CASSVESGLLFF. Here the CDR3 DNA reads TGTGCCAGCAGCGTAGAATCGGGACTACTGTTCTTC. Based on the CDR3 plus reference TRBV9 and TRBJ2-1, the full variable domain is DSGVTQTPKHLITATGQRVTLRCSPRSGDLSVYWYQQSLDQGLQFLIQYYNGEERAKGNILERFSAQQFPDLHSELNLSSLELGDSALYFCASSVESGLLFFGPGTRLTVL.

J is TRBJ2-5 and V is TRBV21-1; no DNA check was done on the table's D call, TRBD2. TRBV21-1 is an annotated pseudogene. This CDR3 contains 18 residues. This CDR3 is CASSKGGSGGLLQETQYF. CDR3 nucleotide sequence: TGTGCCAGCAGCAAAGGCGGTAGCGGGGGCCTCCTCCAAGAGACCCAGTACTTC.

The J gene is TRBJ1-5, the V gene TRBV10-2, with D possibly being TRBD1 (6 bases). CDR3 length: 15 amino acids. The germline V and J ends were trimmed by 6 bases and 5 bases, with 17 bases remaining between them. The V gene's germline CDR1 is WSHSY and CDR2 SAAADI. As DNA, the CDR3 is TGCGCCAGCAGCCCAACCATCCGGACAGATCAGCCCCAGCATTTT. Its translation is CASSPTIRTDQPQHF.

The J gene is TRBJ2-7, the V gene TRBV19; 13 bases fit TRBD2. This CDR3 spans 18 amino acids. CDR1 is LNHDA and CDR2 is SQIVND in the germline V gene (reference sequence). Trimming cost V 8 bases and J 1 base; bases outside gene matches: 14. The CDR3 DNA reads as TGTGCCAGTGCCCGGACTAGCGGGGGCGCGATCTGGTCCTACGAGCAGTACTTC. This encodes CASARTSGGAIWSYEQYF.